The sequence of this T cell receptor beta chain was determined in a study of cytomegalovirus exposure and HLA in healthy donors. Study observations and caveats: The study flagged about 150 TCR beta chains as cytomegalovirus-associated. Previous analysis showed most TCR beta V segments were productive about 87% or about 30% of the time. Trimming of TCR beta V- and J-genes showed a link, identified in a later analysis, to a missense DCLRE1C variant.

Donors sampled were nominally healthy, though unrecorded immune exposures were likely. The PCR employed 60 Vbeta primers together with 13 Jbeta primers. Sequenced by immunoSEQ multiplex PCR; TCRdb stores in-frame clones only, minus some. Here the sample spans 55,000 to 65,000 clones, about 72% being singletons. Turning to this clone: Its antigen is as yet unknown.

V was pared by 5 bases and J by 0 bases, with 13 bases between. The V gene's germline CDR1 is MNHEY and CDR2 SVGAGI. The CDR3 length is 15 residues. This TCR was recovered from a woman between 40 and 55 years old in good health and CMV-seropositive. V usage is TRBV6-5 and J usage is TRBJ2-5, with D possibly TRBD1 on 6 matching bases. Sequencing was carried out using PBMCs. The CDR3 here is CASSKHDRYQETQYF. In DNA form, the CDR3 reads TGTGCCAGCAGTAAACACGACAGGTACCAAGAGACCCAGTACTTC.